A single sample gave rise to the 20 T cell receptor beta chains below, sequenced in a study of shared clonotypes between healthy human individuals. Sequencing was performed with immunoSEQ multiplex PCR; in TCRdb, only in-frame clones are kept and a portion is missing. Here the sample spans about a million clones, about 74% being singletons. Material: memory CD4+ T cells sorted from blood. Regarding subset: CD45RA-negative fraction. The source is a man aged 18 to 30 in good health.

As regards this clone: This same CDR3 is encoded by further DNA sequences in the sample. This chain links TRBV7-2 with TRBJ2-7, with TRBD2 matching over 8 bases. The trim removed 1 base at V and 0 bases at J, leaving 2 bases unmatched. The CDR3 totals 15 residues. The germline gives CDR1 SGHTA, CDR2 FQGNSA. CDR3 nucleotide sequence: TGTGCCAGCAGCTTAGTAGGGACTAGCTCCTACGAGCAGTACTTC. Translating it yields CASSLVGTSSYEQYF.

The V call is TRBV11-2, the J call TRBJ1-2; D perhaps matches TRBD1 (6 bases). The CDR3 contains 12 residues. Germline CDR1 SGHAT, CDR2 FQNNGV. V gave up 4 bases and J gave up 4 bases, with 7 bases separating them. The CDR3 DNA reads as TGTGCCAGCAGCTCGACAGGCTATGGCTACACCTTC. Protein product: CASSSTGYGYTF.

The chain joins TRBV30 to TRBJ2-7; 11 positions agree with TRBD2. CDR1 and CDR2 from the germline V gene are GTSNPN and SVGIG (reference sequence). Trimming at V came to 4 bases and at J to 10 bases, leaving 3 bases not matched to a gene. The CDR3 sequence is 11 residues long. For the CDR3, the DNA is TGTGCCTGGACTAGCGGGAGGTTACAGTACTTC. Translating gives CAWTSGRLQYF. The full variable domain, with the rest looked up from reference TRBV30 and TRBJ2-7, is SQTIHQWPATLVQPVGSPLSLECTVEGTSNPNLYWYRQAAGRGLQLLFYSVGIGQISSEVPQNLSASRPQDRQFILSSKKLLLSDSGFYLCAWTSGRLQYFGPGTRLTVT.

This chain joins TRBV7-2 and TRBJ2-1; 8 nucleotides match TRBD1. With V trimmed by 1 base and J by 6 bases, 5 bases remained unmatched. The germline gives CDR1 SGHTA, CDR2 FQGNSA. This CDR3 has 15 residues. This CDR3 is CASSLDGQGANEQFF. The CDR3 region has the DNA TGTGCCAGCAGCTTAGACGGGCAGGGGGCCAATGAGCAGTTCTTC.

V gene TRBV6-1 combines with J gene TRBJ2-7; D is unclear. The CDR3 loop spans 15 amino acids. V was clipped by 0 bases and J by 3 bases, with 12 bases between them. CDR1 is MNHNS and CDR2 is SASEGT in the germline V gene. As DNA, the CDR3 is TGTGCCAGCAGTGAAGCGGCCGGAGATTTCTACGAGCAGTACTTC. Translated: CASSEAAGDFYEQYF.

The gene calls are TRBV14 and TRBJ2-7; possible D gene TRBD2, 6 bases. Per the germline V gene, CDR1 is SGHDN and CDR2 is FVKESK. The V gene lost 4 bases and the J gene lost 9 bases, with 22 bases spanning the gap. This CDR3 is 15 amino acids long. DNA of the CDR3: TGTGCCAGCAGCCCCTGGGGCGGGAATCCTACGAGGCAGTACTTC. It is translated as CASSPWGGNPTRQYF.

As for this clone: This sample also contains other DNA sequences that code for the same CDR3. The chain joins TRBV9 to TRBJ1-6; D ambiguous. The CDR3 contains 15 residues. Germline CDR1 reads SGDLS; CDR2 reads YYNGEE. Trimming stripped 2 bases from V and 0 bases from J, with 6 bases between. CDR3 nucleotide sequence: TGTGCCAGCAGCGTCGGGAGCTCCTATAATTCACCCCTCCACTTT. This sequence encodes CASSVGSSYNSPLHF.

The chain is built from TRBV6-6 and TRBJ2-7; 10 nucleotides match TRBD1. The CDR3 contains 12 residues. Germline loops: CDR1 MNHNY, CDR2 SVGAGI (reference sequence). Trimming removed 10 bases from V and 2 bases from J; junction bases left unmatched: 2. The chain's CDR3 is CATGTGAYEQYF. For the CDR3, the DNA is TGTGCCACCGGGACAGGGGCCTACGAGCAGTACTTC.

Only a few counts were recorded for this clone. The chain uses TRBV5-6 and TRBJ2-3; tentatively, D is TRBD2 (6 bases). CDR3 size: 14 residues. The V end was cut by 6 bases, the J end by 2 bases, with 13 bases between. Germline V gives CDR1 SGHDT, CDR2 YYEEEE. The CDR3 DNA reads TGTGCCAGCACCCTGGGAGGTTCCACAGATACGCAGTATTTT. This gives the protein CASTLGGSTDTQYF.

The V call is TRBV28, the J call TRBJ1-2; 8 bases align to TRBD1. The ends lost 7 bases at V and 0 bases at J; junction bases unmatched: 7. The CDR3 length is 15 residues. Germline V gene sequence: CDR1 MDHEN, CDR2 SYDVKM. CDR3 in amino acids: CASTRAGGPNYGYTF. CDR3 nucleotide sequence: TGTGCCAGCACGAGGGCAGGGGGCCCTAACTATGGCTACACCTTC.

The chain uses TRBV5-1 and TRBJ2-7; 7 bases map to TRBD2. The CDR3 spans 14 residues. V was pared by 4 bases and J by 3 bases, with 7 bases of the junction left unmatched. Per germline, CDR1 SGHRS and CDR2 YFSETQ. CDR3 residues: CASSPSGTNYEQYF. For the CDR3, the DNA is TGCGCCAGCAGCCCCTCAGGGACTAACTACGAGCAGTACTTC.

J is TRBJ1-4 and V is TRBV5-4; no clear D. The CDR3 runs to 14 residues. The V end was cut by 9 bases, the J end by 1 base, with 13 bases between. The germline V gene has CDR1 SGHNT and CDR2 YYREEE (reference sequence). CDR3 sequence (DNA): TGTGCCACCAAAGGGCCCCGAACTAATGAAAAACTGTTTTTT. Amino acid sequence: CATKGPRTNEKLFF.

The chain is built from TRBV5-1 and TRBJ2-5; 9 bases map to TRBD2. V lost 4 bases, J lost 0 bases, and 7 bases stayed unmatched. The germline CDR1 and CDR2 sequences are SGHRS and YFSETQ. The CDR3 is 16 residues long. The CDR3 bases are TGCGCCAGCAGCACGAGGCGGACTAGCGACCAAGAGACCCAGTACTTC. Translated, it gives CASSTRRTSDQETQYF.

Regarding this clone: The sample contains more than one DNA sequence encoding this CDR3. The J gene is TRBJ2-7, the V gene TRBV7-2; D is ambiguous. The CDR3 totals 11 residues. The germline gives CDR1 SGHTA, CDR2 FQGNSA. The V and J ends lost 5 bases and 1 base respectively, with 3 bases between them. This chain's CDR3 is CASSLSYEQYF. As DNA, the CDR3 is TGTGCCAGCAGCCTTTCCTACGAGCAGTACTTC.

The rearrangement joins TRBV5-1 to TRBJ1-3; perhaps TRBD1 as D (5 bases). V lost 5 bases, J lost 0 bases, and 12 bases lay in between. Germline V lookup: CDR1 SGHRS, CDR2 YFSETQ. The CDR3 has 15 residues. CDR3 coding DNA: TGCGCCAGCAGACGAGAGGGGAGCTCTGGAAACACCATATATTTT. It translates to CASRREGSSGNTIYF.

The sample holds a few counts of this clone. The rearrangement joins TRBV7-3 to TRBJ2-5, with D uncertain. Germline V lookup: CDR1 SGHTA, CDR2 FQGTGA. The CDR3 loop spans 13 amino acids. V lost 2 bases and J 6 bases, leaving 10 bases between the germline ends. CDR3 sequence reads: CASSLGNEQTQYF. The CDR3 DNA reads TGTGCCAGCAGCTTAGGGAACGAACAGACCCAGTACTTC.

The rearrangement uses TRBV25-1 and TRBJ1-1, with no clear D. The germline V gene encodes CDR1 MGHDK and CDR2 SYGVNS. The ends were cut back, 6 bases at V and 11 bases at J, with 19 bases in the middle. CDR3 length: 13 residues. CDR3 sequence: CASRLNGDIGAFF. The CDR3, as DNA: TGTGCCAGCAGACTCAACGGGGATATAGGGGCTTTCTTT.

The genes are TRBV7-2 and TRBJ2-1; 11 bases fit TRBD1. This CDR3 comprises 16 residues. Trimming at V came to 1 base and at J to 5 bases, leaving 4 bases not matched to a gene. Per the germline V gene, CDR1 is SGHTA and CDR2 is FQGNSA. Written as DNA, the CDR3 is TGTGCCAGCAGCTTAGTGGACAGGGGGCTAGACAATGAGCAGTTCTTC. It specifies CASSLVDRGLDNEQFF.

This clone has just a few counts. The V call is TRBV5-1, the J call TRBJ2-7, with D unclear. Germline assignment: CDR1 SGHRS and CDR2 YFSETQ. Trimming shortened V by 1 base and J by 0 bases, and 8 bases separated the two germline ends. This CDR3 comprises 14 residues. The CDR3 DNA follows: TGCGCCAGCAGCTTGATGGGGAACTCCTACGAGCAGTACTTC. This encodes CASSLMGNSYEQYF.

Points on this clone: Other nucleotide sequences from this sample produce the same CDR3. The rearrangement uses TRBV6-5 and TRBJ1-1, with D unresolved. The germline CDR1 and CDR2 sequences are MNHEY and SVGAGI. The CDR3 totals 11 residues. V was shortened by 2 bases and J by 8 bases, with 6 bases between the two germline ends. CDR3 protein: CASSYVGEAFF. As DNA, the CDR3 is TGTGCCAGCAGTTACGTCGGGGAAGCTTTCTTT.